This T cell receptor beta chain was recovered during a study of CD8+ T cells in alopecia areata. It was cDNA, reverse transcribed from extracted RNA, that served as the sequencing template. Assay used: immunoSEQ multiplex PCR; TCRdb lists only in-frame clones, some missing. The sample has some 130,000 clones; about 49% are singletons. Germline CDR1 SNHLY, CDR2 FYNNEI. With 2 bases removed from V and 1 base from J, the gap between germline ends came to 7 bases. The CDR3 runs to 14 residues. This TCR derives from a human donor with alopecia areata. The gene calls are TRBV2 and TRBJ2-3, with D possibly TRBD2 on 5 matching bases. The source material was CD8+ T cells sorted from blood, sampled at week 0. The CDR3 spells CASSEPGGTDTQYF. The CDR3 bases are TGTGCCAGCAGTGAACCCGGGGGCACAGATACGCAGTATTTT.